The 2 T cell receptor beta chains presented below share a single source sample, sequenced in a study of shared clonotypes between healthy human individuals. Libraries were prepared by immunoSEQ multiplex PCR; TCRdb keeps only in-frame clonotypes and omits some of them. The profile covers about 680,000 clones, with 74% appearing a single time and less than 2% taken by the ten largest. Sequenced material: memory CD4+ T cells sorted from blood. Subset: CD45RA-negative fraction. The receptors shown here come from a woman in her twenties or thirties in good health.

The chain's CDR3 is CASSSGQDEKLFF. The DNA for the CDR3 is TGTGCCAGCAGTTCGGGACAAGATGAAAAACTGTTTTTT. The chain has TRBV28 and TRBJ1-4; D is perhaps TRBD1 (6 bases). From germline, CDR1 is MDHEN and CDR2 SYDVKM. The CDR3 loop spans 13 amino acids. V lost 4 bases, J lost 6 bases, and 9 bases lay in between.

This sequence joins TRBV19 and TRBJ1-1; unclear D gene. Germline lookup yields CDR1 LNHDA and CDR2 SQIVND (reference sequence). The CDR3 contains 13 residues. Trimming left V 5 bases short and J 9 bases short, with 16 bases between. The CDR3 nucleotides read TGTGCCAGTAGTTGGTCGGGCCGGCGAAAAGCTTTCTTT. Translating it yields CASSWSGRRKAFF.